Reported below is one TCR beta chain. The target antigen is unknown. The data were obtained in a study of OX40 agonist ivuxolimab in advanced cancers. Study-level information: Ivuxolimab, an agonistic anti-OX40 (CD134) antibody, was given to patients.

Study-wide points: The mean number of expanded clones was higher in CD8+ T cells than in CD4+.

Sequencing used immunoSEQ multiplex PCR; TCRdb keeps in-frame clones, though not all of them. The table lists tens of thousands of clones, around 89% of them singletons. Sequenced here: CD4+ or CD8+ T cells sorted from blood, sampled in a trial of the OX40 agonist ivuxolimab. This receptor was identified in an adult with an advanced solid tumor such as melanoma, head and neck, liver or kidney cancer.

CDR3 protein: CASSIDLTGAYEQYF. In DNA form, the CDR3 reads TGTGCCAGTAGTATAGATTTAACGGGGGCCTACGAGCAGTACTTC. The chain joins TRBV19 to TRBJ2-7, with D tentatively TRBD2 (6 bases). V dropped 0 bases and J dropped 2 bases, with 11 bases sitting between them. The CDR3 has 15 residues. From germline, CDR1 is LNHDA and CDR2 SQIVND (reference sequence).